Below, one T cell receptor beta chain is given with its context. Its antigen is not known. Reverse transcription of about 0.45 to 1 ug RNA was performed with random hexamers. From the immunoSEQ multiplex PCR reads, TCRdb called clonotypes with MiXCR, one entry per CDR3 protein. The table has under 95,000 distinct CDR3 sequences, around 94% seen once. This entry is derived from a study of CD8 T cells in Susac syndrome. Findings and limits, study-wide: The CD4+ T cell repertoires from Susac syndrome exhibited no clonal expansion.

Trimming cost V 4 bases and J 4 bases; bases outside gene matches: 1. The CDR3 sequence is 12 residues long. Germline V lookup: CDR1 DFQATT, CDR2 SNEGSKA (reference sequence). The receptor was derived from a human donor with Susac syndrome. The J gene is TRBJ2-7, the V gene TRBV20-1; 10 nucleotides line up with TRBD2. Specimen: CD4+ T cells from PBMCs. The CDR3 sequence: CSATSGGYEQYF. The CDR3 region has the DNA TGCAGTGCTACTAGCGGGGGATACGAGCAGTACTTC.